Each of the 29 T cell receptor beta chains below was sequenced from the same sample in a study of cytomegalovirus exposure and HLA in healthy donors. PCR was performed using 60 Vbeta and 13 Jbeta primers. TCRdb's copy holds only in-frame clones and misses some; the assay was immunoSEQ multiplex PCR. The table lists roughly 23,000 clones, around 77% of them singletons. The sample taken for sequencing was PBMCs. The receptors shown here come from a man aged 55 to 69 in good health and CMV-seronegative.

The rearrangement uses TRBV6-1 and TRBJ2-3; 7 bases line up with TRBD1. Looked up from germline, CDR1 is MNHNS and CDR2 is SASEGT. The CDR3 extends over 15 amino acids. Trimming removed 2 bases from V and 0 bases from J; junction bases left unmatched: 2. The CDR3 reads CASSERTGSTDTQYF. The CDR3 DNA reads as TGTGCCAGCAGTGAAAGGACAGGAAGCACAGATACGCAGTATTTT.

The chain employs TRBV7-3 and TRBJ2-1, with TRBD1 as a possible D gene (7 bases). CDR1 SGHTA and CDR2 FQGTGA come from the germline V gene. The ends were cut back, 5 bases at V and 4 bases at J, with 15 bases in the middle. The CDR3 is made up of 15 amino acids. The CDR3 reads CASSQNRGGYNEQFF. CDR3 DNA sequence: TGTGCCAGCAGCCAGAACAGGGGAGGATACAATGAGCAGTTCTTC.

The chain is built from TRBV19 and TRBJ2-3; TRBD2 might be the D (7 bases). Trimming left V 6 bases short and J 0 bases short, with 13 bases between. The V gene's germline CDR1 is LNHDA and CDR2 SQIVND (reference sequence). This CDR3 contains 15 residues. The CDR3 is CASRGGGTSTDTQYF. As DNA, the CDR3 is TGTGCCAGTAGAGGGGGAGGGACTAGCACAGATACGCAGTATTTT. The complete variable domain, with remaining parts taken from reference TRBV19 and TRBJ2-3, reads DGGITQSPKYLFRKEGQNVTLSCEQNLNHDAMYWYRQDPGQGLRLIYYSQIVNDFQKGDIAEGYSVSREKKESFPLTVTSAQKNPTAFYLCASRGGGTSTDTQYFGPGTRLTVL.

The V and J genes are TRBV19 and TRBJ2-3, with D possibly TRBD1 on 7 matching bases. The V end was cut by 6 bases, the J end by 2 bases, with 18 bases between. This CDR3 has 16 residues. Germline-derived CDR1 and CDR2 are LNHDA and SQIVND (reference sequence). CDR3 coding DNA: TGTGCCAGTAGCCGGCGGCAGGGGGGCAACACAGATACGCAGTATTTT. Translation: CASSRRQGGNTDTQYF.

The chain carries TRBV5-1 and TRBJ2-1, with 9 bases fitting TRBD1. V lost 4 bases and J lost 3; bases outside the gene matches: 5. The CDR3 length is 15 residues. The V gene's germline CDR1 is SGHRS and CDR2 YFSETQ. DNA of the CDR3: TGCGCCAGCAGCAGCGCGACAGGGGGCTACAATGAGCAGTTCTTC. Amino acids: CASSSATGGYNEQFF.

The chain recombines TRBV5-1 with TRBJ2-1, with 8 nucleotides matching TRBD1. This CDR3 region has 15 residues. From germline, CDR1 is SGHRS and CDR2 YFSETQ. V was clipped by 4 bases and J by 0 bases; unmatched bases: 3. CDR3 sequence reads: CASSTGQGSYNEQFF. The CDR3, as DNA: TGCGCCAGCAGCACCGGACAGGGCTCCTACAATGAGCAGTTCTTC. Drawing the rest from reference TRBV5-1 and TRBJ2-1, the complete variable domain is KAGVTQTPRYLIKTRGQQVTLSCSPISGHRSVSWYQQTPGQGLQFLFEYFSETQRNKGNFPGRFSGRQFSNSRSEMNVSTLELGDSALYLCASSTGQGSYNEQFFGPGTRLTVL.

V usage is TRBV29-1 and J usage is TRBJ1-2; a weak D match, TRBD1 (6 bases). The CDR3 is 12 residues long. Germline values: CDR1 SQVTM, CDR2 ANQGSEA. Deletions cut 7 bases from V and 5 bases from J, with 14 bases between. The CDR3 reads CSAGGASYGYTF. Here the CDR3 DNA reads TGCAGCGCCGGGGGGGCGTCGTATGGCTACACCTTC. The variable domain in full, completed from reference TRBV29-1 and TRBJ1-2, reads SAVISQKPSRDICQRGTSLTIQCQVDSQVTMMFWYRQQPGQSLTLIATANQGSEATYESGFVIDKFPISRPNLTFSTLTVSNMSPEDSSIYLCSAGGASYGYTFGSGTRLTVV.

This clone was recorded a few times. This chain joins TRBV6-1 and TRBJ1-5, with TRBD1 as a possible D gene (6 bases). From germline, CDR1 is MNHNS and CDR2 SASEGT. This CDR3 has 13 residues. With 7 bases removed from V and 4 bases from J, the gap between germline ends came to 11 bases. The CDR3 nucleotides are TGTGCCAGCACGGTGGGGGCAAATCAGCCCCAGCATTTT. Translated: CASTVGANQPQHF.

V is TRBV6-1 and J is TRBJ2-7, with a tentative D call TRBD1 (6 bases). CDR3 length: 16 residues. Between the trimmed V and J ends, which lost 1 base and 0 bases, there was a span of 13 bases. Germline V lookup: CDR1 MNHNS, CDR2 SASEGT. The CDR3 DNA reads TGTGCCAGCAGTGAAGAGTGGGGGCAGAGCTCCTACGAGCAGTACTTC. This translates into CASSEEWGQSSYEQYF.

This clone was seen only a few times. CDR3 bases: TGCGCCAGCAGCTTGAGACTAGCGGGGGGCCCCGAGCAGTATTTT. Translation: CASSLRLAGGPEQYF. V and J are TRBV5-1 and TRBJ2-3; 13 bases map to TRBD2. Germline CDR1 and CDR2: SGHRS and YFSETQ. Trimming removed 1 base from V and 11 bases from J; junction bases left unmatched: 7. This CDR3 is built from 15 residues.

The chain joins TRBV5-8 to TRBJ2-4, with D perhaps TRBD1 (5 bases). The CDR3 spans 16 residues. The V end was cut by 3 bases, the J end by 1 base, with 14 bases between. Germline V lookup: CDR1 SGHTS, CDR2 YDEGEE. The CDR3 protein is CASSSGSVIAKNIQYF. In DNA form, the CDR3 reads TGTGCCAGCAGCTCAGGGTCTGTTATCGCCAAAAACATTCAGTACTTC.

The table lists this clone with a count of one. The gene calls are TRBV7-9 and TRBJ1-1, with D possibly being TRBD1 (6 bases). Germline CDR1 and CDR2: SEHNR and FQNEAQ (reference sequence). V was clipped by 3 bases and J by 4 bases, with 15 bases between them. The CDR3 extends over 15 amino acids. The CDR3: CASSFTQGRRTEAFF. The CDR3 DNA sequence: TGTGCCAGCAGCTTCACACAGGGTAGGCGCACTGAAGCTTTCTTT.

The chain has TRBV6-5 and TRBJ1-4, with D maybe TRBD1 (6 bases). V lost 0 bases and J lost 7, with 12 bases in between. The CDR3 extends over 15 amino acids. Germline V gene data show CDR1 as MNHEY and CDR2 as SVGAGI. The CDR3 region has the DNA TGTGCCAGCAGTTACTCTTGGGGGGGCCGTGAAAAACTGTTTTTT. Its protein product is CASSYSWGGREKLFF.

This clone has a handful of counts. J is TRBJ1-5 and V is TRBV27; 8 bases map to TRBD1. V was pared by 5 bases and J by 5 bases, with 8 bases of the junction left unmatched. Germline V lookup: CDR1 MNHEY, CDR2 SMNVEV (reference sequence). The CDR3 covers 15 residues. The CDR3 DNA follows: TGTGCCAGCAGTCCTACGACAGGGGTGGATCAGCCCCAGCATTTT. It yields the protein CASSPTTGVDQPQHF.

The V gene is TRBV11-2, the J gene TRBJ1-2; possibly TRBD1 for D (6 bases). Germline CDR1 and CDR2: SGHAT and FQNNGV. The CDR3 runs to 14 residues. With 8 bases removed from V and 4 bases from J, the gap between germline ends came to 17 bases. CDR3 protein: CASRRSNRAYGYTF. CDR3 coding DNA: TGTGCCAGCCGACGATCCAACAGGGCCTATGGCTACACCTTC.

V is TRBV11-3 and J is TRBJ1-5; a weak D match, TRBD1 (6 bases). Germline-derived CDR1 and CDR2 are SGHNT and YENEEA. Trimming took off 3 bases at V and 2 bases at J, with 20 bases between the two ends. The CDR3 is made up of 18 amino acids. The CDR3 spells CASSLGADSRRGNQPQHF. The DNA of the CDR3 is TGTGCCAGCAGCTTGGGGGCCGACTCCCGGCGGGGCAATCAGCCCCAGCATTTT.

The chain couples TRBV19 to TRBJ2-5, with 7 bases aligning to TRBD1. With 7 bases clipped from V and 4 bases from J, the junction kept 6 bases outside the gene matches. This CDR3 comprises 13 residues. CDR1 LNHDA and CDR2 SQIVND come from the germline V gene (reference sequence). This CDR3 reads CASTDRLRETQYF. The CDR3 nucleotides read TGTGCCAGTACGGACAGGTTAAGAGAGACCCAGTACTTC.

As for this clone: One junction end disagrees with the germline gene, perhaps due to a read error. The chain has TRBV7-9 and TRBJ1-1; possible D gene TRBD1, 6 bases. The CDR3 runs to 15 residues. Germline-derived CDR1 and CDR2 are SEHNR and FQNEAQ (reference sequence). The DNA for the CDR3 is TGTTCCAGCAGTTTACCTTCAACAGGGTTCACTGAAGCTTTCTTT. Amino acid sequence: CSSSLPSTGFTEAFF.

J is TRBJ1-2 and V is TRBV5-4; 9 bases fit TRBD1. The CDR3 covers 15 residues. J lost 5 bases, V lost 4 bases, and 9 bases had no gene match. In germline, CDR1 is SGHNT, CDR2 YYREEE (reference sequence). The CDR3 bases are TGTGCCAGCAGCCCAACACAGGGGGCGCGGTATGGCTACACCTTC. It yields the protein CASSPTQGARYGYTF.

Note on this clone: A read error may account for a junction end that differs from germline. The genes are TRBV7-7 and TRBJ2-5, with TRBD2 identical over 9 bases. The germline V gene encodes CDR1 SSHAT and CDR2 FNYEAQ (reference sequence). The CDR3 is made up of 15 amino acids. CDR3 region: CASSLDAGGQETQYF. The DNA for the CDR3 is TGTGCTAGCAGCTTAGATGCGGGAGGGCAAGAGACCCAGTACTTC.

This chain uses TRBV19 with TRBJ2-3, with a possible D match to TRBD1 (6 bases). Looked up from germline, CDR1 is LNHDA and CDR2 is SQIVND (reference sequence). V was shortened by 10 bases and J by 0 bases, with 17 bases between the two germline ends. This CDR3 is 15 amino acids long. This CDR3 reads CATKLGDISTDTQYF. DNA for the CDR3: TGTGCCACTAAATTGGGGGACATTAGCACAGATACGCAGTATTTT. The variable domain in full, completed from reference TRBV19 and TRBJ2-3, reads DGGITQSPKYLFRKEGQNVTLSCEQNLNHDAMYWYRQDPGQGLRLIYYSQIVNDFQKGDIAEGYSVSREKKESFPLTVTSAQKNPTAFYLCATKLGDISTDTQYFGPGTRLTVL.

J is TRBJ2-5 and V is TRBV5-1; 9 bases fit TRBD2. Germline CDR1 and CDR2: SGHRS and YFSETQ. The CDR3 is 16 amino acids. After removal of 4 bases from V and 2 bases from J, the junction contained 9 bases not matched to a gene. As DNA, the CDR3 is TGCGCCAGCAGCCGACTAAGCGGGAGGATTCAAGAGACCCAGTACTTC. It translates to CASSRLSGRIQETQYF.

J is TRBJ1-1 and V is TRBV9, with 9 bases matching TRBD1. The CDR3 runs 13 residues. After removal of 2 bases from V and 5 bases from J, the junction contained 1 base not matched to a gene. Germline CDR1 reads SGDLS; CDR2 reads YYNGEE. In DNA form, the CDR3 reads TGTGCCAGCAGCGTGGACAGGGGTACTGAAGCTTTCTTT. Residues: CASSVDRGTEAFF. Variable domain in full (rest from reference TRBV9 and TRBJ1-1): DSGVTQTPKHLITATGQRVTLRCSPRSGDLSVYWYQQSLDQGLQFLIQYYNGEERAKGNILERFSAQQFPDLHSELNLSSLELGDSALYFCASSVDRGTEAFFGQGTRLTVV.

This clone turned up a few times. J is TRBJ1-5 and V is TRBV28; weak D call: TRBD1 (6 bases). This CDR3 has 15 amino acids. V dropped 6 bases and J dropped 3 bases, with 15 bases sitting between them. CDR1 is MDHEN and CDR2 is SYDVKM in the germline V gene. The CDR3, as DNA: TGTGCCAGCAGCAGCCACCGACAGGTCAATCAGCCCCAGCATTTT. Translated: CASSSHRQVNQPQHF.

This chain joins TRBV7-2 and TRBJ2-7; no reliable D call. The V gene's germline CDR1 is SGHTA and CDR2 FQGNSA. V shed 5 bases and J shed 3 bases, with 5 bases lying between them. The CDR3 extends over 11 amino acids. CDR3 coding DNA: TGTGCCAGCAGCCTATACTACGAGCAGTACTTC. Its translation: CASSLYYEQYF.

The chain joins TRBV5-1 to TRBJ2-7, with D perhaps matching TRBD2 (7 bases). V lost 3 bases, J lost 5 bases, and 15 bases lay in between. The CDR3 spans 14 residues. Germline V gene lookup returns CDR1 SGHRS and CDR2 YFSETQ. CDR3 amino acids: CASSWGGGDNEQYF. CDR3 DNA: TGCGCCAGCAGCTGGGGTGGGGGGGACAACGAGCAGTACTTC.

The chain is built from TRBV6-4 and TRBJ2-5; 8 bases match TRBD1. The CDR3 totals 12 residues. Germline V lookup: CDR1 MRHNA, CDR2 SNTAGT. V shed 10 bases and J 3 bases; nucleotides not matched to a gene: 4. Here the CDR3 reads CATPDREETQYF. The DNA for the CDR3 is TGTGCCACCCCGGACAGGGAAGAGACCCAGTACTTC.

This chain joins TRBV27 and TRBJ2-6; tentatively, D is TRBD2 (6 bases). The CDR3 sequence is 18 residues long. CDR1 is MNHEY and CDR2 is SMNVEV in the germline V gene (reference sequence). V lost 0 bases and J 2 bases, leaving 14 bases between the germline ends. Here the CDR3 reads CASSLSGGRGPGANVLTF. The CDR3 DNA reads TGTGCCAGCAGTTTATCGGGAGGACGGGGCCCTGGGGCCAACGTCCTGACTTTC. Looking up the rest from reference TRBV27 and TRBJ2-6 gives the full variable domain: EAQVTQNPRYLITVTGKKLTVTCSQNMNHEYMSWYRQDPGLGLRQIYYSMNVEVTDKGDVPEGYKVSRKEKRNFPLILESPSPNQTSLYFCASSLSGGRGPGANVLTFGAGSRLTVL.

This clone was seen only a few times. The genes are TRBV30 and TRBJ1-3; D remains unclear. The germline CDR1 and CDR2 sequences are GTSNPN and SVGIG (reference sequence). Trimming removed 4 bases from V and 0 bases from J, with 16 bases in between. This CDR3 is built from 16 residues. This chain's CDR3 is CAWTLPWASSGNTIYF. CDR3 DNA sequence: TGTGCCTGGACCCTCCCATGGGCAAGCTCTGGAAACACCATATATTTT.